A selection of T cell receptor beta chains follows, all from one sample in a study of response to subunit inactivated influenza vaccine. Each CDR3 protein gets one entry after TCRdb re-called the RT-PCR reads with MiXCR. The data contain about 780,000 distinct CDR3 sequences, about 18% of them singletons. The sequenced sample was PBMCs from blood, obtained roughly 5 days after vaccination. All receptors derive from a man aged 50 to 59 who received an inactivated influenza vaccine. The CDR3 runs from the conserved cysteine through the conserved F or W. Each record gives: CDR3 DNA, CDR3 protein, D gene, J gene, CDR3 length, V gene, clone size. The D gene is left open where the match is weak. The size field is filled for only some rows; it gives once, few, many or a size class.

TGCGCCAGCAGCCTGGGAGAGGGGACAAACTATGGCTACACCTTC CASSLGEGTNYGYTF - TRBJ1-2 15 TRBV4-1 -
TGTGCCATCAGTGAGGGCGGGAGGGCCCTTAATGAGCAGTTCTTC CAISEGGRALNEQFF TRBD2 TRBJ2-1 15 TRBV10-3 many
TGCAGCGTGACATGGGGAACTGAAGCTTTCTTT CSVTWGTEAFF - TRBJ1-1 11 TRBV29-1 many
TGTGCCAGCAGCGCGGACAGGGGGCGATCACCCCTCCACTTT CASSADRGRSPLHF TRBD1 TRBJ1-6 14 TRBV5-6 -
TGCGCCAGCAGCTTAACGAGACGGGCAACTAATGAAAAACTGTTTTTT CASSLTRRATNEKLFF - TRBJ1-4 16 TRBV5-1 few
TGTGCCAGCAGTTGGGGACTAGCGGGAGGGCCGGGTACCAAAAACATTCAGTACTTC CASSWGLAGGPGTKNIQYF TRBD2 TRBJ2-4 19 TRBV28 -
TGCAGTGCTAGGGAAGGGCGACACCTAAATTACGAGCAGTACTTC CSAREGRHLNYEQYF - TRBJ2-7 15 TRBV20-1 few
TGTGCCAGCAGCTCCCGATCGACTAGCGGGGGGGCCGGTGAGCAGTTCTTC CASSSRSTSGGAGEQFF TRBD2 TRBJ2-1 17 TRBV7-9 -
TGTGCCAGCAGTTTCGTAGACAGCACAGATACGCAGTATTTT CASSFVDSTDTQYF - TRBJ2-3 14 TRBV12-3/TRBV12-4 -
TGTGCCATCAGTGAGTCGAGTGGGCTGGGAGATACGCAGTATTTT CAISESSGLGDTQYF - TRBJ2-3 15 TRBV10-3 -
TGTGCCACCAGTGATTTTTCAGAGACCCAGTACTTC CATSDFSETQYF - TRBJ2-5 12 TRBV24-1 few
TGTGCCAGCAGTATGGGGGCTAGCACAGATACGCAGTATTTT CASSMGASTDTQYF - TRBJ2-3 14 TRBV12-3/TRBV12-4 many
TGTGCCAGCAGCCTGAGGGACAGCAGCTCCTACGAGCAGTACTTC CASSLRDSSSYEQYF TRBD1 TRBJ2-7 15 TRBV5-5 few
TGTGCCAGCAGCTCCGGACGGTATAATTCACCCCTCCACTTT CASSSGRYNSPLHF - TRBJ1-6 14 TRBV2 -
TGTGCCAGCAGCTTACCACAGGACTACGAGCAGTACTTC CASSLPQDYEQYF - TRBJ2-7 13 TRBV5-8 few
TGTGCCAGCAGCTCCCCGCAGAACACTGAAGCTTTCTTT CASSSPQNTEAFF - TRBJ1-1 13 TRBV7-9 many
TGCGCCAGCAGCCCCGTGGGGGCCGTACAAGAGACCCAGTACTTC CASSPVGAVQETQYF - TRBJ2-5 15 TRBV5-1 many
TGTGCCTGGAGTGTAACGTTCTCAGATACGCAGTATTTT CAWSVTFSDTQYF - TRBJ2-3 13 TRBV30 many
TGTGCCAGCAGTTTTTCGGGAGGGGACGGCTACACCTTC CASSFSGGDGYTF - TRBJ1-2 13 TRBV6-5 few
TGTGCCAGCAGTTACGGGACAGGGGGTGAGCAGTACTTC CASSYGTGGEQYF TRBD1 TRBJ2-7 13 TRBV6-6 many
TGTGCCAGCAGCCCTCATGGGGCAGGGGGTACAACAGATACGCAGTATTTT CASSPHGAGGTTDTQYF TRBD1 TRBJ2-3 17 TRBV7-2 few
TGCAGTGCCCTACAACAGGGCTACGAGCAGTACTTC CSALQQGYEQYF - TRBJ2-7 12 TRBV20-1 few
TGTGCCAGCAGTCCCGACCCCCCGGAGGGCTACGAGCAGTACTTC CASSPDPPEGYEQYF - TRBJ2-7 15 TRBV28 -
TGTGCCAGCAGCCAAGCAACAGGGGGCCCTACGTCCTACGAGCAGTACTTC CASSQATGGPTSYEQYF TRBD1 TRBJ2-7 17 TRBV4-2 few
TGTGCCAGCAGGACAGGATCCGCTGGGGAGCTGTTTTTT CASRTGSAGELFF - TRBJ2-2 13 TRBV6-1 -
TGTGCCAGCAGTTTTTCAGTGACCCAGTACTTC CASSFSVTQYF - TRBJ2-5 11 TRBV12-3/TRBV12-4 few
TGTGCCAGCAGCTTGGAGGGACAGAGAAATGAAAAACTGTTTTTT CASSLEGQRNEKLFF TRBD1 TRBJ1-4 15 TRBV7-6 -
TGTGCCAGCAGTGACGGTGCACAGGGGGTGGATACGCAGTATTTT CASSDGAQGVDTQYF TRBD1 TRBJ2-3 15 TRBV25-1 -
TGCGCCAGCAGCCAAGTCGTCACGAGCGGGGGGCCGAGCACAGATACGCAGTATTTT CASSQVVTSGGPSTDTQYF TRBD2 TRBJ2-3 19 TRBV4-3 few
TGTGCCAGCAGTTTGTATCGGCAGACCCAGTACTTC CASSLYRQTQYF - TRBJ2-5 12 TRBV12-3/TRBV12-4 many
TGCAGTGCTTACAAAAACAGGGGGCTTTTGCAAGAGACCCAGTACTTC CSAYKNRGLLQETQYF TRBD1 TRBJ2-5 16 TRBV20-1 few
TGCGCCAGCAGCTTGTGGGGCGGGGGGGCGATTGGCACCTACAATGAGCAGTTCTTC CASSLWGGGAIGTYNEQFF TRBD2 TRBJ2-1 19 TRBV5-1 -
TGTGCCAGCAGTCTGGGACAGTTAGCCAAAAACATTCAGTACTTC CASSLGQLAKNIQYF TRBD1 TRBJ2-4 15 TRBV6-1 -
TGTGCCAGCAGCGCCGGGGGGACAGATCTAAATCAGCCCCAGCATTTT CASSAGGTDLNQPQHF TRBD1 TRBJ1-5 16 TRBV7-9 -
TGTGCCAGCAGTTACCTGAGTAGCGGAGAGACCCAGTACTTC CASSYLSSGETQYF - TRBJ2-5 14 TRBV6-5 -
TGTGCCAGCAGCTTAATGGCTAGCGGGAGCAATGAGCAGTTCTTC CASSLMASGSNEQFF TRBD2 TRBJ2-1 15 TRBV7-3 -
TGTGCCAGCAGCTTAGCACAGCAAGGGACCCAGTACTTC CASSLAQQGTQYF - TRBJ2-5 13 TRBV7-2 -
TGTGCCAGCAGCGGATCACAGGGAGTGGCAGATACGCAGTATTTT CASSGSQGVADTQYF - TRBJ2-3 15 TRBV5-5 -
TGCAGCGCTGATCTGCGGACAGGGGCGAAATGCAATGAGCAGTTCTTC CSADLRTGAKCNEQFF TRBD1 TRBJ2-1 16 TRBV29-1 -
TGTGCCAGCAGTTCGGGCGCTTCGAACACCGGGGAGCTGTTTTTT CASSSGASNTGELFF - TRBJ2-2 15 TRBV28 few
TGTGCCAGCAGCTTGGCGGGACTAGCGGGGGGGCGCAATGAGCAGTTCTTC CASSLAGLAGGRNEQFF TRBD2 TRBJ2-1 17 TRBV5-5 few
TGTGCCAGCAGCCGCTGGGACCTAAACTACGAGCAGTACTTC CASSRWDLNYEQYF - TRBJ2-7 14 TRBV7-7 -
TGTGCCAGCAGTGATCTCCGGAAGATTCAAGAGACCCAGTACTTC CASSDLRKIQETQYF - TRBJ2-5 15 TRBV25-1 few